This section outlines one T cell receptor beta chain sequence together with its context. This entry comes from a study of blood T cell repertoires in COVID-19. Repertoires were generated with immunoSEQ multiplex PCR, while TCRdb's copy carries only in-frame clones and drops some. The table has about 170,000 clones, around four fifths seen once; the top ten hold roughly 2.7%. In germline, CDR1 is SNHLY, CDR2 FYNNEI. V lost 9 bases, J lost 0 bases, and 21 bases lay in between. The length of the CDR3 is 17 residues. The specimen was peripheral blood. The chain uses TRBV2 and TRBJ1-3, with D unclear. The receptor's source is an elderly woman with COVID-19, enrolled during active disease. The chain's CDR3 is CASQKGGQVFSGNTIYF. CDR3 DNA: TGTGCCAGTCAAAAGGGAGGGCAGGTCTTCTCTGGAAACACCATATATTTT.